This T cell receptor beta chain was observed in a study of blood T cell repertoires in COVID-19. Background on the study: Samples came from the United States, Italy and Spain, spanning acute and convalescent COVID-19. The cDNA or gDNA used as material had been derived from T cells, B-cell-depleted T cells, or PBMCs.

Source study methods: Nucleated cell number was recorded as an estimate derived from reference gene primer amplification. TCRdb's table, derived via immunoSEQ multiplex PCR, lists solely in-frame clones and lacks some. Clone size and the V and J calls come from that table; the DNA yielded D and trimming. The profile shows around 300,000 clones, over 80% of them singletons. The V end lost 4 bases, the J end lost 2 bases, and 6 bases lay between the germline ends. This CDR3 spans 12 amino acids. Germline V gene lookup returns CDR1 SQVTM and CDR2 ANQGSEA. Specimen: peripheral blood. The V and J genes are TRBV29-1 and TRBJ1-3; D is ambiguous. This TCR came from a woman aged 50 to 60 with active or convalescent COVID-19. CDR3: CSVGEAGNTIYF. CDR3 in DNA: TGCAGCGTTGGGGAGGCTGGAAACACCATATATTTT.